The rows below give T cell receptor beta chains drawn from one sample of a study of glioma-infiltrating T cells after dendritic cell vaccination. Clones were sequenced by immunoSEQ multiplex PCR, and TCRdb holds only the in-frame ones, with some missing. The table has some 58,000 clones, around 85% seen once. This material consisted of blood, taken after dendritic cell vaccination. These receptors came from a human donor with glioblastoma. Both conserved end residues are part of each CDR3. Each record gives: D gene, V gene, J gene, clone size, CDR3 DNA, CDR3 protein. The D gene is left open where the match is weak. Not all rows give a size; the values are once, few, many and, for expanded clones, a class.

.,TRBV4-1,TRBJ2-3,once,TGCGCCAGCAAGCCGGAACAGGGTTCAGATACGCAGTATTTT,CASKPEQGSDTQYF
.,TRBV5-6,TRBJ2-3,.,TGTGCCAGCAGCTTACTTGCGGAGCCCACAGATACGCAGTATTTT,CASSLLAEPTDTQYF
TRBD1,TRBV7-8,TRBJ1-5,.,TGTGCCAGCAGCCCGACAGGGGGGTATGGTCAGCCCCAGCATTTT,CASSPTGGYGQPQHF
TRBD1,TRBV11-2,TRBJ2-2,many,TGTGCCAGCAGCCGACAGGGGCGAACCGGGGAGCTGTTTTTT,CASSRQGRTGELFF
TRBD2,TRBV11-2,TRBJ2-7,.,TGTGCCAGCAATCTCGCGGGGGGATACGAGCAGTACTTC,CASNLAGGYEQYF
TRBD2,TRBV9,TRBJ2-1,.,TGTGCCAGCAGCCCGCAGCGGGGCCGGTACAATGAGCAGTTCTTC,CASSPQRGRYNEQFF
TRBD1,TRBV18,TRBJ1-2,.,TGTGCCAGCTCACCACCGGGACAGGGGGTCTATGGCTACACCTTC,CASSPPGQGVYGYTF
TRBD1,TRBV19,TRBJ2-5,.,TGTGCCAGTAGTATAGCAGGGGGCGTAGAGACCCAGTACTTC,CASSIAGGVETQYF
TRBD2,TRBV4-3,TRBJ2-3,few,TGCGCCAGCAGCCAAGGTAATAGCGGGGGGACAGATACGCAGTATTTT,CASSQGNSGGTDTQYF
TRBD2,TRBV18,TRBJ2-7,.,TGTGCCAGCTCACCACGAGCTAGCGGGGACTCCTACGAGCAGTACTTC,CASSPRASGDSYEQYF
.,TRBV9,TRBJ2-3,.,TGTGCCAGCAGCGTAGACGGGGAGCGGGATACGCAGTATTTT,CASSVDGERDTQYF
TRBD2,TRBV2,TRBJ2-1,.,TGTGCCACCAGAAAGCGGGGGGCTTACAATGAGCAGTTCTTC,CATRKRGAYNEQFF
TRBD1,TRBV4-3,TRBJ1-2,.,TGCGCCAGCAGCCAAGATTTGGACAGGGGGGGCTACACCTTC,CASSQDLDRGGYTF
TRBD1,TRBV27,TRBJ2-7,once,TGTGCCAGCAGTTCGACAGGGCTGGGTTCCTACGAGCAGTACTTC,CASSSTGLGSYEQYF
.,TRBV29-1,TRBJ2-5,.,TGCAGCGTTGATCTGCAGCAAGAGACCCAGTACTTC,CSVDLQQETQYF
.,TRBV11-3,TRBJ2-4,.,TGTGCCAGCAGCTTAGATCCCCCAACCGGAGCCAAAAACATTCAGTACTTC,CASSLDPPTGAKNIQYF
TRBD1,TRBV11-2,TRBJ1-2,.,TGTGCCAGCACCCCCGGGGACAGGGTTAACTATGGCTACACCTTC,CASTPGDRVNYGYTF
.,TRBV4-1,TRBJ2-3,.,TGCGCCAGCAGCCCTATGCAGGGGCCCACAGATACGCAGTATTTT,CASSPMQGPTDTQYF
.,TRBV19,TRBJ2-2,.,TGTGCCAGTAGCAGGGTAAACACCGGGGAGCTGTTTTTT,CASSRVNTGELFF
TRBD2,TRBV27,TRBJ2-1,.,TGTGCCAGCAGTTATGCGGGGGGTTCCTCCAATGAGCAGTTCTTC,CASSYAGGSSNEQFF
TRBD1,TRBV5-1,TRBJ2-7,.,TGCGCCAGCAGCTTGGATGACAGGGGATACTACGAGCAGTACTTC,CASSLDDRGYYEQYF
.,TRBV19,TRBJ1-3,.,TGTGCCAGTAGTATACCGGGAAACACCATATATTTT,CASSIPGNTIYF
.,TRBV18,TRBJ1-6,.,TGTGCCAGCTCACCTTCAGGGCAGGGCAGTCTTCCTAATTCACCCCTCCACTTT,CASSPSGQGSLPNSPLHF
.,TRBV28,TRBJ2-3,.,TGTGCCAGCAGTTTTGGCGGGGCGGGAAGCACAGATACGCAGTATTTT,CASSFGGAGSTDTQYF
TRBD1,TRBV19,TRBJ2-3,.,TGTGCCAGCGGGACAGGGAACACAGATACGCAGTATTTT,CASGTGNTDTQYF
TRBD2,TRBV2,TRBJ2-5,few,TGTGCCAGCGGCACTAGCGGGGGACAAGAGACCCAGTACTTC,CASGTSGGQETQYF
TRBD2,TRBV5-1,TRBJ2-3,.,TGCGCCAGCAGCCAGTATACTAGCGCAATGGCAGATACGCAGTATTTT,CASSQYTSAMADTQYF
TRBD1,TRBV2,TRBJ2-3,once,TGTGCCAGCAGTGCGGACAGGGTGAGCACAGATACGCAGTATTTT,CASSADRVSTDTQYF
TRBD1,TRBV7-9,TRBJ2-3,once,TGTGCCAGCAGCCAGCCAGACAGGGCAGATACGCAGTATTTT,CASSQPDRADTQYF
TRBD2,TRBV7-3,TRBJ2-1,.,TGTGCCAGCAGCGTTAACCCGGGACTAGCGGGGGGGATAACTAGTTACAATGAGCAGTTCTTC,CASSVNPGLAGGITSYNEQFF
TRBD2,TRBV7-3,TRBJ2-1,few,TGTGCCAGCAGCCCCCTTCCGGGGACTAGTGAGCAGTTCTTC,CASSPLPGTSEQFF
.,TRBV6-5,TRBJ1-6,once,TGTGCCAGCCGTCGGGAGATCAATTCCCCCCTCCACTTT,CASRREINSPLHF
TRBD1,TRBV11-3,TRBJ1-2,.,TGTGCCAGCAGCCCCGGACAGGCTAACTATGGCTACACCTTC,CASSPGQANYGYTF
TRBD1,TRBV6-5,TRBJ1-5,.,TGTGCCAGCAGGGGGACAGGGAACGGTCAGCCCCAGCATTTT,CASRGTGNGQPQHF
TRBD2,TRBV4-2,TRBJ2-1,once,TGTGCCAGCAGCCAAGATCTACTAGCGGGGCCACCCTACAATGAGCAGTTCTTC,CASSQDLLAGPPYNEQFF
TRBD2,TRBV5-6,TRBJ2-3,once,TGTGCCAGCAGCTCAGGTAGCGGGGGGTTGACTAGCACAGATACGCAGTATTTT,CASSSGSGGLTSTDTQYF
.,TRBV19,TRBJ1-5,few,TGTGCCAGTAGTGCGGGACGGAGCAATCAGCCCCAGCATTTT,CASSAGRSNQPQHF